The rows below give T cell receptor beta chains drawn from one sample of a study of cytomegalovirus exposure and HLA in healthy donors. This table comes from immunoSEQ multiplex PCR, and its TCRdb copy is limited to in-frame clones, with some not included. The data show 200,000 or so clones, 82% seen once. Sequenced sample: PBMCs. All receptors come from a woman aged 40 to 50 in good health and CMV-seronegative. CDR3s include the opening cysteine and the closing phenylalanine or tryptophan. Fields, in order: D gene, V gene, J gene, clone size, CDR3 DNA, CDR3 protein. The D gene is left open where the match is weak. Not every row has a clone size; where given, it reads once, few, many or a size class.

>.|TRBV10-1|TRBJ1-4|.
TGCGCCAGCAGCCGGGAGATTGGGGAAAAACTGTTTTTT
CASSREIGEKLFF
>TRBD2|TRBV19|TRBJ2-1|.
TGTGCCAGTAGTATGGGGCTAGCGGAGTACAATGAGCAGTTCTTC
CASSMGLAEYNEQFF
>.|TRBV30|TRBJ2-7|.
TGTGCCTGGAGTGTTCGAGATTTTCCCTACGAGCAGTACTTC
CAWSVRDFPYEQYF
>TRBD2|TRBV9|TRBJ2-7|.
TGTGCCAGCAGCGTCGGACTAGAAAGGGGTCTCGAGCAGTACTTC
CASSVGLERGLEQYF
>.|TRBV10-1|TRBJ2-2|once
TGCGCCAGCAGTGAGGCGGATCGGACCGGGGAGCTGTTTTTT
CASSEADRTGELFF
>.|TRBV6-1|TRBJ2-1|once
TGTGCCAGCAGTGGATACGGACAGTCCTACAATGAGCAGTTCTTC
CASSGYGQSYNEQFF
>.|TRBV30|TRBJ1-1|.
TGTGCCTCAATCCCGGGAGTGACAGCTTTCTTT
CASIPGVTAFF
>TRBD1|TRBV29-1|TRBJ2-5|.
TGCAGCGTTGAAGGGGGACAGGGGGCGCTGAAGACCCAGTACTTC
CSVEGGQGALKTQYF
>.|TRBV7-9|TRBJ2-3|.
TGTGCCAGCACCCCTACCCTAGTGGGAGAGGCAGATACGCAGTATTTT
CASTPTLVGEADTQYF
>TRBD2|TRBV10-1|TRBJ2-2|.
TGCGCCAGCAGTTATGGTAGCGGGACCCGAGGGTTCCCGAACACCGGGGAGCTGTTTTTT
CASSYGSGTRGFPNTGELFF
>TRBD1|TRBV2|TRBJ1-2|few
TGTGCCAGCAGTGAAGCGATCACGGGACAGGGGATGAGTGGCTACACCTTC
CASSEAITGQGMSGYTF
>.|TRBV4-1|TRBJ2-3|few
TGCGCCAGCAGCCCTGGCCGGGAGCTCACAGATACGCAGTATTTT
CASSPGRELTDTQYF
>.|TRBV7-9|TRBJ1-2|.
TGTGCCAGCATCATTCCTGCGCCCGGCTATGGCTACACCTTC
CASIIPAPGYGYTF
>.|TRBV6-5|TRBJ2-7|.
TGTGCCAGCAGTTTAGGAGGGGCCTGGCCAAGCGAGCAGTACTTC
CASSLGGAWPSEQYF
>.|TRBV12-5|TRBJ1-1|.
TGTGCTAGTGGTTTCTCTTCGACAGGGAACACTGAAGCTTTCTTT
CASGFSSTGNTEAFF
>.|TRBV5-1|TRBJ2-5|.
TGCGCCAGCAGCCCGGGGCAGGGGAAAGAGACCCAGTACTTC
CASSPGQGKETQYF
>.|TRBV28|TRBJ1-5|.
TGTGCCAGCAGATCCCATCCAGGCGGGGGTTACAATCAGCCCCAGCATTTT
CASRSHPGGGYNQPQHF